Only a few counts were recorded for the clone carrying this T cell receptor beta chain. The sample comes from a study of blood T cell repertoires in COVID-19. Study-level background: The United States, Italy and Spain provided the acute and convalescent COVID-19 samples.

The repertoire was sequenced with immunoSEQ multiplex PCR; TCRdb's copy has only in-frame clones and lacks some. The table shows over 200,000 clones, with about 89% occurring only once. Germline assignment: CDR1 DFQATT and CDR2 SNEGSKA (reference sequence). Trimming removed 3 bases at V and 4 bases at J, with 16 bases between. CDR3 length equals 15 residues. This receptor was identified in a human donor in a cohort exposed to, infected with or recovered from COVID-19 (not recorded which). The donor label of this sample is uncertain. J is TRBJ2-1 and V is TRBV20-1; tentatively, D is TRBD1 (5 bases). Sequenced sample: PBMCs or T cells enriched from blood (not recorded which). CDR3 region: CSASIMRQRYNEQFF. The CDR3 region has the DNA TGCAGTGCTAGTATCATGAGACAGAGATACAATGAGCAGTTCTTC.